This T cell receptor (beta chain) was profiled in a study of vaccination and CD4 T cells after COVID-19. As for the study in general: By nasal swab PCR, the convalescent patients were SARS-CoV-2 positive, with ten or so mild cases and one severe. Typically, post-vaccine samples were obtained a median approximately 72 days after dose two, within a range of 14 to 241.

This clonotype has only one observation. Its antigen is currently unknown. Germline CDR1 and CDR2: LNHDA and SQIVND (reference sequence). V was pared by 7 bases and J by 8 bases, with 11 bases of the junction left unmatched. The CDR3 has 15 amino acids. Treatment specified: approximately 11-day PBMC culture with coronavirus spike peptide pools or control peptides (ViraFEST assay). The authors cultured fewer than 2.5 million PBMCs per well with roughly 10 IU/ml IL-2 and about 9.9 ug/ml peptide pools. With fresh IL-2 medium, half the medium was replaced on days 3 and 7. CD4+ T cells that had been cultured provided DNA sequenced with the Oncomine TCR Beta short-read assay. TCRdb re-analysed the PCR reads in MiXCR, keeping a single row per CDR3 protein. The profile shows about 15,000 distinct CDR3 sequences, around 46% of them singletons.

The sequenced sample was CD4+ T cells from blood, cultured in vitro. The sequence derives from a human donor who had recovered from COVID-19. The chain is built from TRBV19 and TRBJ1-6; 7 nucleotides align to TRBD1. CDR3 residues: CASTNSGGGYSPLHF. For the CDR3, the DNA is TGTGCCAGTACCAACTCAGGGGGGGGGTATTCACCCCTCCACTTT.